This TCR beta chain is from a study of blood T cell repertoires in COVID-19. The wider study: Sample material is recorded as cDNA or gDNA derived from T cells, B-cell-depleted T cells, or PBMCs.

Profiling relied on immunoSEQ multiplex PCR, and the TCRdb table lists in-frame clones only, not all of them. Seen here are more than 300,000 clones, around nine tenths observed once, and the top ten hold 2.5% to 4%. This CDR3 spans 17 amino acids. Germline V gene sequence: CDR1 SGHNT, CDR2 YENEEA. Unmatched junction bases numbered 3, after V lost 0 bases and J lost 0 bases. Sequencing used peripheral blood. The chain uses TRBV11-3 and TRBJ2-2, with 8 bases that match TRBD2. The clonotype originates from a woman between 18 and 30 years old who had recovered from COVID-19. CDR3 amino acids: CASSLDPGGSNTGELFF. Written as DNA, the CDR3 is TGTGCCAGCAGCTTAGATCCGGGAGGGTCGAACACCGGGGAGCTGTTTTTT.